This entry is about one T cell receptor (beta chain). What it binds is unknown. The data were produced by immunoSEQ multiplex PCR, yet TCRdb's version contains in-frame clones alone and is incomplete. Seen here are about 350,000 clones, 80% to 90% observed once, and the top ten hold about 3.3%. The CDR3 extends over 12 amino acids. Germline V gene sequence: CDR1 KGHSH, CDR2 LQKENI. The V end was cut by 2 bases, the J end by 5 bases, with 4 bases between. This specimen belongs to a study of Ad26.COV2.S vaccination and SARS-CoV-2 variants. Overall study context: The COV1001 Ad26.COV2.S trial arm included the donor. Ad26.COV2.S, an intramuscular injection, was given once or twice 56 days apart. Study conclusions and caveats: Responses of T cells in total may have been underestimated by the TCR breadth and depth analyses. People who got the vaccine or the placebo had similar non-spike TCR breadth.

Treatment specified: 15 to 20 received Ad26.COV2.S at low or high dose, single or two shots; about five received placebo; per-sample allocation not given. The samples date from day 63 after the first vaccine or placebo injection. Material: peripheral blood, obtained in a trial of Ad26.COV2.S vaccine versus placebo. The sequence was obtained from a person aged 18-65 years who received the Ad26.COV2.S COVID-19 vaccine or a placebo. The rearrangement links TRBV18 to TRBJ2-1; unclear D gene. The CDR3 loop reads CASSPINNEQFF. The CDR3 DNA reads TGTGCCAGCTCACCAATTAACAATGAGCAGTTCTTC.